Shown below are 2 T cell receptor beta chains from a single sample sequenced in a study of cytomegalovirus exposure and HLA in healthy donors. The PCR ran on 60 Vbeta and 13 Jbeta primers. Produced via immunoSEQ multiplex PCR; TCRdb's table is partial and in-frame only. The specimen's table records tens of thousands of clones. The sequencing input was PBMCs. These TCRs come from a man in his fifties or sixties in good health and CMV-seronegative.

This chain joins TRBV18 and TRBJ2-2; tentative D call: TRBD2 (5 bases). The CDR3 consists of 15 residues. The germline gives CDR1 KGHSH, CDR2 LQKENI. The ends were cut back, 3 bases at V and 0 bases at J, with 8 bases in the middle. This chain's CDR3 is CASSPPGTNTGELFF. The CDR3 coding sequence is TGTGCCAGCTCACCCCCGGGGACGAACACCGGGGAGCTGTTTTTT.

About this clone: A read error may produce the germline difference seen at one junction end. This chain links TRBV7-7 with TRBJ2-5; a weak D match, TRBD2 (6 bases). The length of the CDR3 is 14 residues. Germline values: CDR1 SSHAT, CDR2 FNYEAQ (reference sequence). In DNA form, the CDR3 reads TGTGCTAGCAGCCCCCCGGGAGTTGAGGAGACCCAGTACTTC. It translates to CASSPPGVEETQYF.